This T cell receptor (beta chain) appears in the sequencing data of a study of patients and donors after allogeneic stem cell transplantation. This CDR3 is 14 amino acids long. Trimming took 2 bases from V and 7 from J; bases not matched to a gene: 4. TCRdb fed the RT-PCR reads into MiXCR, producing one record per CDR3 protein. This sample yields over 65,000 distinct CDR3 sequences, of which about 26% are seen a single time; 26% belongs to the top ten. What was sequenced was blood, either unsorted or a sorted T cell fraction (not recorded which). The rearrangement joins TRBV12-3 or TRBV12-4 to TRBJ2-2; 7 bases map to TRBD1. This receptor was taken from a human donor who was either an allogeneic HSCT recipient or a stem cell or donor lymphocyte infusion donor (not recorded which). It is not recorded whose cells these are; they may come from a transplant donor. This CDR3 is CASSLKGAVGELFF. In nucleotides, the CDR3 is TGTGCCAGCAGTTTAAAGGGGGCGGTCGGGGAGCTGTTTTTT.